The T cell receptor beta chain described here comes from a study of blood T cell repertoires in COVID-19. Background on the study: From T cells, B-cell-depleted T cells, or PBMCs came the material, which was cDNA or gDNA.

In the source study's methods: Amplification from reference gene primers served as the basis for estimated nucleated cell counts. TCRdb's table, derived via immunoSEQ multiplex PCR, lists solely in-frame clones and lacks some. That table gives V, J and clone size, and the DNA gave D and trimming. This table has approximately 40,000 clones, about nine tenths appearing once. The origin of this receptor is a woman older than 75 in a cohort sampled during active or convalescent COVID-19. Sequencing used peripheral blood.

This chain's CDR3 is CASSSPGTGAREQYF. The CDR3 nucleotides are TGTGCCAGCAGCTCCCCCGGGACAGGGGCGAGAGAGCAGTACTTC. The chain uses TRBV7-2 and TRBJ2-7; 10 positions match TRBD1. The V gene's germline CDR1 is SGHTA and CDR2 FQGNSA. The length of the CDR3 is 15 residues. J gave up 7 bases and V 4 bases, and 10 bases lay outside the gene matches.